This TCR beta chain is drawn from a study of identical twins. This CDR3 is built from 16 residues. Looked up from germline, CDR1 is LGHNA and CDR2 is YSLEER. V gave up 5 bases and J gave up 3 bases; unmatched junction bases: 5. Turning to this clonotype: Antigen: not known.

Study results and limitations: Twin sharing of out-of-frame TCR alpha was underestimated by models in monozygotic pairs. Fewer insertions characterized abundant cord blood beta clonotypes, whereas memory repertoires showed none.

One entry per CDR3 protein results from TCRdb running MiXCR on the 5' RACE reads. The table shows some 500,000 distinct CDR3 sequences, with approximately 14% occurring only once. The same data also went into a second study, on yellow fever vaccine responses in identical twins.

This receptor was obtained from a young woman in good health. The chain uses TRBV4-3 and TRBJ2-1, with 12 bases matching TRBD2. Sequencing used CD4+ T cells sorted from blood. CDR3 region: CASSRTSGTFYNEQFF. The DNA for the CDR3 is TGCGCCAGCAGCAGGACTAGCGGGACTTTCTACAATGAGCAGTTCTTC.